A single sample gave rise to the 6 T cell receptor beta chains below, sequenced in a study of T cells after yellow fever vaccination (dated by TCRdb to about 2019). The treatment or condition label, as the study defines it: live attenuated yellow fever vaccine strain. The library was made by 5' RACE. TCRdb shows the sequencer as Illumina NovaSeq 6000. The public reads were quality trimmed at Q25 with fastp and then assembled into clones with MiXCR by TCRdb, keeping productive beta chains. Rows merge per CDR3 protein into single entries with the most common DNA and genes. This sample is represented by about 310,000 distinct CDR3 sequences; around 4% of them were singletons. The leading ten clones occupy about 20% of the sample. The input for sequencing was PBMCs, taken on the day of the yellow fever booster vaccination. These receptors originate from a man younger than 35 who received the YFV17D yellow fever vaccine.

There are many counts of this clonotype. CDR3 residues: CASSVLYQPLHF. Here the CDR3 DNA reads TGTGCCAGCAGCGTGTTGTACCAACCCCTCCACTTT. J is TRBJ1-6 and V is TRBV7-8, with D uncertain. The germline gives CDR1 SGHVS, CDR2 FQNEAQ. V shed 5 bases and J shed 12 bases, with 11 bases lying between them. This CDR3 comprises 12 residues.

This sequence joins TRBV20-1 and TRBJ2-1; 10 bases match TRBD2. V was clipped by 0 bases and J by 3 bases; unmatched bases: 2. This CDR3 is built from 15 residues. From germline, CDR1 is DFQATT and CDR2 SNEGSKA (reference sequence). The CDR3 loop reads CSARELAGSYNEQFF. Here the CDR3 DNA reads TGCAGTGCTAGAGAACTAGCGGGGAGCTACAATGAGCAGTTCTTC.

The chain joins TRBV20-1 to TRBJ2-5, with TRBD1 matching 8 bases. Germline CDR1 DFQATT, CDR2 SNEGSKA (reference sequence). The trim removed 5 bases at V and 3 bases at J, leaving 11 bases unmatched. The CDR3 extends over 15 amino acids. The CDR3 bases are TGCAGTGCTCGCCAGGGGGACAGGCGAGAAGAGACCCAGTACTTC. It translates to CSARQGDRREETQYF.

For the CDR3, the DNA is TGTGCCAGCAGCTTGGTCGGGGGTCCAAATCAGCCCCAGCATTTT. Protein product: CASSLVGGPNQPQHF. V and J are TRBV5-5 and TRBJ1-5; a possible D gene is TRBD1 (5 bases). Trimming stripped 0 bases from V and 4 bases from J, with 11 bases between. Per germline, CDR1 SGHKS and CDR2 YYEKEE (reference sequence). There are 15 residues in the CDR3.

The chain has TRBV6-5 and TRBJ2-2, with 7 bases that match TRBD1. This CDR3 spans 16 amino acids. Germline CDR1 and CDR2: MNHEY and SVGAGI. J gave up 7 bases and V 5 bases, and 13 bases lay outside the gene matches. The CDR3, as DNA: TGTGCCAGCAGTCTCGGCCCCACAGGGGCGGGCGGGGAGCTGTTTTTT. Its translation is CASSLGPTGAGGELFF.

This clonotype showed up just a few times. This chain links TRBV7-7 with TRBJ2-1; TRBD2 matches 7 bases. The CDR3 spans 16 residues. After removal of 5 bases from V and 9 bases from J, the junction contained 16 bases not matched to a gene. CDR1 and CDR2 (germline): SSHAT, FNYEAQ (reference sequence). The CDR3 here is CASSPRRGGTSGEQFF. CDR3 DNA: TGTGCCAGCAGCCCCCGCCGGGGAGGGACCTCGGGTGAGCAGTTCTTC.